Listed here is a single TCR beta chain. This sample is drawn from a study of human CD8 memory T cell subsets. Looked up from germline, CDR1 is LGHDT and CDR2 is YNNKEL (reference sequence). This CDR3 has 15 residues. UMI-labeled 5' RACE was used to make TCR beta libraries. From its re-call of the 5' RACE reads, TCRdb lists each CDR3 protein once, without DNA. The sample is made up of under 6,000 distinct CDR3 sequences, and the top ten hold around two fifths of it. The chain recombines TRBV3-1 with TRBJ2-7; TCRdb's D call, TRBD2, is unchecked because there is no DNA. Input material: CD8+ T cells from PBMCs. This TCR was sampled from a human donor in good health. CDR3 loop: CASSRGFALGAEQYF.